The next 9 T cell receptor beta chains were all read from a single sample in a study of cytomegalovirus exposure and HLA in healthy donors. The PCR had 60 Vbeta and 13 Jbeta primers. Assay used: immunoSEQ multiplex PCR; TCRdb lists only in-frame clones, some missing. The sample holds 150,000 to 200,000 clones, 70% to 80% seen once. Sample: PBMCs. All receptors come from a woman in her forties or fifties in good health and CMV-seronegative.

This sequence joins TRBV4-1 and TRBJ2-7; D is possibly TRBD1 (6 bases). The CDR3 totals 15 residues. The ends were cut back, 0 bases at V and 5 bases at J, with 14 bases in the middle. Germline V CDR1 and CDR2: MGHRA, YSYEKL. The CDR3 DNA is TGCGCCAGCAGCCAAGAGGTAGGGGGTAGAAACGAGCAGTACTTC. Translation: CASSQEVGGRNEQYF.

The chain joins TRBV6-5 to TRBJ2-3; D possibly corresponds to TRBD2 (5 bases). The germline CDR1 and CDR2 sequences are MNHEY and SVGAGI. The CDR3 contains 14 residues. The V end was cut by 5 bases, the J end by 5 bases, with 14 bases between. CDR3 protein: CASSPLIGLDTQYF. CDR3 DNA sequence: TGTGCCAGCAGTCCATTGATTGGACTAGATACGCAGTATTTT.

This chain uses TRBV4-2 with TRBJ2-2; 9 nucleotides align to TRBD2. The CDR3 is made up of 17 amino acids. V lost 0 bases, J lost 2 bases, and 4 bases stayed unmatched. Germline V lookup: CDR1 LGHNA, CDR2 YNFKEQ. The CDR3 DNA follows: TGTGCCAGCAGCCAAGATCGTCTAGCGGGAAACACCGGGGAGCTGTTTTTT. Translating it yields CASSQDRLAGNTGELFF.

The V gene is TRBV5-6, the J gene TRBJ1-2; 7 nucleotides align to TRBD1. The germline V gene encodes CDR1 SGHDT and CDR2 YYEEEE. This CDR3 spans 14 amino acids. V shed 0 bases, J shed 4 bases, and the junction held 3 bases outside the gene matches. The CDR3 DNA sequence: TGTGCCAGCAGCTTGGGACAGGGACTCTATGGCTACACCTTC. This gives the protein CASSLGQGLYGYTF.

The chain links TRBV7-9 to TRBJ2-7, with 9 bases identical to TRBD1. Germline V gives CDR1 SEHNR, CDR2 FQNEAQ (reference sequence). There are 14 residues in the CDR3. The junction had 4 bases not matched to a gene; V was cut back by 5 bases and J by 2 bases. CDR3 nucleotides: TGTGCCAGCAGCGGCCGGGACAGGGCCTACGAGCAGTACTTC. It is translated as CASSGRDRAYEQYF. Together with reference TRBV7-9 and TRBJ2-7, the CDR3 gives the full variable domain: DTGVSQNPRHKITKRGQNVTFRCDPISEHNRLYWYRQTLGQGPEFLTYFQNEAQLEKSRLLSDRFSAERPKGSFSTLEIQRTEQGDSAMYLCASSGRDRAYEQYFGPGTRLTVT.

This chain joins TRBV28 and TRBJ2-7, with TRBD2 matching 12 bases. The junction had 10 bases not matched to a gene; V was cut back by 7 bases and J by 3 bases. The V gene's germline CDR1 is MDHEN and CDR2 SYDVKM. This CDR3 is built from 16 residues. CDR3 sequence (DNA): TGTGCCAGCACCTATCAACTAGCGGGAGGAGTCTACGAGCAGTACTTC. Protein: CASTYQLAGGVYEQYF.

This chain uses TRBV7-2 with TRBJ1-4, with a possible D match to TRBD1 (5 bases). Germline CDR1 and CDR2: SGHTA and FQGNSA. V shed 5 bases and J shed 5 bases, with 15 bases lying between them. The CDR3 has 15 amino acids. The CDR3 DNA reads TGTGCCAGCAGCCTCAGGGTCGTGGGGAATGAAAAACTGTTTTTT. Translated: CASSLRVVGNEKLFF.

Comments on this clone: The germline gene is not matched at one end of the junction; a read error may be the cause. The chain combines TRBV7-9 with TRBJ2-7; no definite D call. The CDR3 is 12 amino acids. Looked up from germline, CDR1 is SEHNR and CDR2 is FQNEAQ (reference sequence). CDR3 DNA: TGTTCCAGCAGCCCTAACCCCTACGAGCAGTACTTC. Translation: CSSSPNPYEQYF.

This clone was counted a few times. The chain combines TRBV5-1 with TRBJ1-4; perhaps TRBD1 as D (6 bases). The CDR3 extends over 17 amino acids. V dropped 3 bases and J dropped 4 bases, with 19 bases sitting between them. Germline-derived CDR1 and CDR2 are SGHRS and YFSETQ. CDR3 region: CASSSVLQGMSNEKLFF. Written as DNA, the CDR3 is TGCGCCAGCAGCTCTGTCTTACAGGGCATGAGTAATGAAAAACTGTTTTTT. The complete variable domain, with remaining parts taken from reference TRBV5-1 and TRBJ1-4, reads KAGVTQTPRYLIKTRGQQVTLSCSPISGHRSVSWYQQTPGQGLQFLFEYFSETQRNKGNFPGRFSGRQFSNSRSEMNVSTLELGDSALYLCASSSVLQGMSNEKLFFGSGTQLSVL.